The present entry profiles one TCR beta chain with its context. Its antigen is not identified. This entry belongs to a study of radiation and T cells in renal cell carcinoma. Study in general: Nephrectomy followed 15 Gy stereotactic body radiation by 4 weeks.

CDR3 length equals 17 residues. CDR1 is SGHVS, CDR2 FNYEAQ, per germline. Trimming at V came to 0 bases and at J to 1 base, leaving 7 bases not matched to a gene. The table came from immunoSEQ multiplex PCR; TCRdb's copy has only in-frame clones and leaves some out. The profile covers about 130,000 clones, with around 90% appearing a single time and 4.5% to 7.5% taken by the ten largest. Time point defined: blood 2 weeks post-SBRT. Treatment given: 15 Gy SBRT to primary tumor, nephrectomy 4 weeks later. The study, taken as a whole, reports: In blood, top tumor clones expanded by 2 weeks, shrinking by 4.

This material consisted of blood, taken from a patient whose treatment included radiotherapy and nephrectomy. The rearrangement uses TRBV7-6 and TRBJ2-5, with 8 positions matching TRBD2. This TCR was sampled from a woman in her seventies with renal cell carcinoma. CDR3 bases: TGTGCCAGCAGCTTAGCGATTCCGAGCGGGGGCCAAGAGACCCAGTACTTC. It specifies CASSLAIPSGGQETQYF.